A selection of T cell receptor beta chains follows, all from one sample in a study of lung T cells in sarcoidosis with Löfgren's syndrome. Using its own MiXCR run on the reads, TCRdb lists one record per CDR3 protein. Of more than 50,000 distinct CDR3 sequences in the sample, about 20% are singletons; the top ten hold over 2%. The specimen sequenced was CD4+ T cells from PBMCs. These receptors originate from a human donor with sarcoidosis (Löfgren's syndrome or another form), or a control subject (not recorded which). CDR3s include the opening cysteine and the closing phenylalanine or tryptophan.

TRBJ2-5,TRBV12-3/TRBV12-4,16,CASSQRTSGLQETQYF
TRBJ2-5,TRBV7-2,15,CASSLAGIDQETQYF
TRBJ2-7,TRBV12-3/TRBV12-4,14,CASRRTSGAYEQYF
TRBJ2-5,TRBV27,15,CASSLSIRGRETQYF
TRBJ1-1,TRBV12-3/TRBV12-4,13,CASSLLENTEAFF
TRBJ2-5,TRBV6-1,12,CAGSRAQETQYF
TRBJ1-5,TRBV7-9,15,CASSPNVGGHQPQHF
TRBJ2-1,TRBV12-3/TRBV12-4,15,CASIPSGSAHNEQFF
TRBJ2-5,TRBV7-2,17,CASGIPPRGRRQETQYF
TRBJ2-2,TRBV19,12,CASSIGSGELFF
TRBJ2-1,TRBV11-2,15,CASSLELGSYNEQFF
TRBJ1-2,TRBV28,14,CASSGPNLRGGYTF
TRBJ1-2,TRBV28,12,CASRPGARGYTF
TRBJ2-6,TRBV28,15,CASSRPETGANVLTF
TRBJ1-4,TRBV5-5,16,CASSPGTVSTNEKLFF
TRBJ2-1,TRBV7-2,15,CASSSGTSAHNEQFF
TRBJ2-3,TRBV29-1,15,CSVDQAGKRTDTQYF
TRBJ2-1,TRBV14,15,CASSRVRDPYNEQFF
TRBJ2-7,TRBV11-1,16,CASSSSTSGSYHEQYF
TRBJ2-3,TRBV7-2,16,CASRFPRDLRTDTQYF
TRBJ1-5,TRBV28,15,CASSSGSYSNQPQHF
TRBJ1-4,TRBV12-3/TRBV12-4,15,CASSKQGAANEKLFF
TRBJ2-3,TRBV28,15,CASSSPTSGGPPGYF
TRBJ2-1,TRBV29-1,15,CSARRAGGPYNEQFF
TRBJ2-3,TRBV7-9,17,CASGGLAGGSSTDTRYF
TRBJ1-5,TRBV20-1,15,CSATVDRAQGQPQHF
TRBJ2-1,TRBV20-1,14,CSALGRGGLGGQFF
TRBJ1-4,TRBV2,14,CASSFRARDEKLFF
TRBJ2-7,TRBV6-2/TRBV6-3,15,CASTPVTVSSYEQYF
TRBJ1-4,TRBV2,14,CASKPLKGREKLLF
TRBJ2-3,TRBV12-3/TRBV12-4,15,CASSPLAGGTDTQYF
TRBJ1-4,TRBV27,16,CASSSERTGGEEKLFF
TRBJ1-5,TRBV20-1,13,CSATQDSNQPQHF
TRBJ1-5,TRBV7-2,14,CASSSDRGAWAQHF
TRBJ2-1,TRBV6-1,13,CASRTVREGEQFF
TRBJ1-6,TRBV7-2,15,CASSLWSSYNSPLHF
TRBJ2-1,TRBV18,14,CASSPQGTTNEQFF
TRBJ2-5,TRBV2,11,CASSDVETQYF
TRBJ2-7,TRBV6-1,13,CASRDRGSYEQYF
TRBJ2-3,TRBV12-3/TRBV12-4,14,CASSPAGKTDTQYF
TRBJ1-1,TRBV2,14,CASKFTERGTEAFF
TRBJ2-7,TRBV27,15,CASSYQLAGGYEQYF
TRBJ1-2,TRBV4-1,16,CAISQAGHAQFYGYTF
TRBJ2-1,TRBV18,13,CASSPSRDRAPFF